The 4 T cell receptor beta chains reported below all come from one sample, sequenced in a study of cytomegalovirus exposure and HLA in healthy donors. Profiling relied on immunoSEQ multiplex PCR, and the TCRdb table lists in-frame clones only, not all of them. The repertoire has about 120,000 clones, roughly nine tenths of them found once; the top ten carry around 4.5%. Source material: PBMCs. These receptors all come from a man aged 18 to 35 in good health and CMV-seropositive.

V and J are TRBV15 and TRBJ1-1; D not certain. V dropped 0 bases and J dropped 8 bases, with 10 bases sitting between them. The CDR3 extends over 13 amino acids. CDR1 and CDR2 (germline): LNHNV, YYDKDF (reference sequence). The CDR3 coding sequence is TGTGCCACCAGCAGAGAGACATCGCAGGAAGCTTTCTTT. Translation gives CATSRETSQEAFF.

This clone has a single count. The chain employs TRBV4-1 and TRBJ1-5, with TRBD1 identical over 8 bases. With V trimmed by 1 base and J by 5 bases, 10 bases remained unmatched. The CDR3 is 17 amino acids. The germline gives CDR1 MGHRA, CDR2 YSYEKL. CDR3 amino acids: CASSQGPRDRRYQPQHF. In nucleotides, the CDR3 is TGCGCCAGCAGCCAAGGCCCCCGGGACAGGCGATATCAGCCCCAGCATTTT.

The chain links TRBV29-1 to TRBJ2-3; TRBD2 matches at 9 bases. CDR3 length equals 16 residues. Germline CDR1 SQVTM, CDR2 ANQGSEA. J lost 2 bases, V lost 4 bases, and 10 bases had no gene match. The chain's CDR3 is CSVGSSGVPFTDTQYF. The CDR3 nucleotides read TGCAGCGTTGGATCTAGCGGGGTCCCGTTCACAGATACGCAGTATTTT.

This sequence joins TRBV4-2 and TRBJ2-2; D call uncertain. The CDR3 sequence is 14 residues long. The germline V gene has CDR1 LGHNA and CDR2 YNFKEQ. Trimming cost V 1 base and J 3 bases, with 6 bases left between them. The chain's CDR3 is CASSQALYTGELFF. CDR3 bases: TGTGCCAGCAGCCAAGCACTTTACACCGGGGAGCTGTTTTTT.